This T cell receptor beta chain stems from a study of shared clonotypes between healthy human individuals. Assay: immunoSEQ multiplex PCR; the TCRdb copy retains only in-frame clones and omits some. The repertoire consists of 2.3 million or so clones, with approximately 93% occurring once and the leading ten covering roughly 0.36%. This clonotype was sampled from a man in his late teens or twenties in good health. Some clones in this sample may be carry-over from other donors' samples. The sample consisted of naive CD4+ T cells from PBMCs. The subset was: CD45RA+ positively selected.

CDR3 nucleotide sequence: TGCGCCAGCAGCGCGGCTAGCGGGGTCACAGATACGCAGTATTTT. Translated: CASSAASGVTDTQYF. The rearrangement links TRBV5-1 to TRBJ2-3; 9 positions match TRBD2. The CDR3 has 15 residues. V lost 4 bases to trimming and J lost 2 bases; unmatched junction nucleotides: 5. Germline CDR1 is SGHRS and CDR2 is YFSETQ.